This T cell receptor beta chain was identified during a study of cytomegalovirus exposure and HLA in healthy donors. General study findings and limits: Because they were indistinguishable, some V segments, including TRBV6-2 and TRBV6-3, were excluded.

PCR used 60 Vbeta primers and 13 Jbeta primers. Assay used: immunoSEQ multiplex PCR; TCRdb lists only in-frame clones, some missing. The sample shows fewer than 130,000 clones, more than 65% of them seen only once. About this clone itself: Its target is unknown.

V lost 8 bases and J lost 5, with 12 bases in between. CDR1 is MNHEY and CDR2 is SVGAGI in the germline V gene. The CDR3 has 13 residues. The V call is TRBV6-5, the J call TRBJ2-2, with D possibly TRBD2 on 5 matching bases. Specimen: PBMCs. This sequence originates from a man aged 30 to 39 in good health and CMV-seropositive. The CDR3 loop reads CASGPTRTGELFF. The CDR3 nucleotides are TGTGCCAGCGGGCCCACTAGGACCGGGGAGCTGTTTTTT.